This TCR beta chain derives from a study of T cell responses to AZD1222 COVID-19 vaccine. Findings and caveats of the study: Targets within unmutated variant regions were reportedly found for nearly half of spike-specific TCRs. Increases in Spike-specific TCR breadth and depth were seen after two AZD1222 doses. The donors showed a predominance of white British ancestry and of females, with possible underestimation of clonal diversity.

Only in-frame clones appear in the TCRdb table, and some are missing; sequencing was by immunoSEQ multiplex PCR. The data contain around 83,000 clones, roughly nine tenths of them singletons. This clone was found once. Antigen specificity is unknown. CDR3 length equals 15 residues. Per germline, CDR1 SNHLY and CDR2 FYNNEI. V was pared by 1 base and J by 6 bases, with 12 bases between. This chain uses TRBV2 with TRBJ2-2; D may correspond to TRBD1 or TRBD2 (6 bases each). This TCR was recovered from an adult who received the AZD1222 COVID-19 vaccine. This material consisted of peripheral blood, taken 28 days after the second AZD1222 dose. CDR3 residues: CASSEDGGKAGELFF. The CDR3 bases are TGTGCCAGCAGTGAAGACGGGGGCAAGGCCGGGGAGCTGTTTTTT.